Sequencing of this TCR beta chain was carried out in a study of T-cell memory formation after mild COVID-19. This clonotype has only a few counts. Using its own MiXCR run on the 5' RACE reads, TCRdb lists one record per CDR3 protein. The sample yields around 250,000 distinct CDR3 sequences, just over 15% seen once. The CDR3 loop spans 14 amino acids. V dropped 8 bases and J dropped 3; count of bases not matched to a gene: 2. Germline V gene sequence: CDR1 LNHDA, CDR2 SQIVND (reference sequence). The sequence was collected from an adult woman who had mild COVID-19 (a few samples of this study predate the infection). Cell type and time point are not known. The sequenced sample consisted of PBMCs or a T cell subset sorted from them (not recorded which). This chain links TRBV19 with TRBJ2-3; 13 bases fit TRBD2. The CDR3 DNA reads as TGTGCCAGTCGGACTAGCGGGAGAACAGATACGCAGTATTTT. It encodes CASRTSGRTDTQYF.